The clone carrying this T cell receptor (beta chain) was counted many times. The germline V and J ends were trimmed by 2 bases and 2 bases, with 9 bases remaining between them. Germline V CDR1 and CDR2: ENHRY, SYGVKD. This CDR3 spans 14 amino acids. Profiles of TCR beta VDJ and CDR3 were generated from a genomic DNA template. TCRdb fed the reads into MiXCR, producing one record per CDR3 protein. The sample holds about 58,000 distinct CDR3 sequences, approximately 52% seen once. This sample is part of a study of CD8+CD57+ T cells in acquired aplastic anemia. The authors sequenced patients whose flow cytometry had shown CD8+CD57+ cell expansion.

The receptor was isolated from a human donor with aplastic anemia. The sample comprised sorted CD4+, CD8+, or CD8+CD57+ T cells (not recorded which) from PBMCs. The chain recombines TRBV10-3 with TRBJ1-2, with D maybe TRBD1 (6 bases). The CDR3: CAISEPDRNYGYTF. The CDR3 bases are TGTGCCATCAGTGAGCCCGACAGGAACTATGGCTACACCTTC.